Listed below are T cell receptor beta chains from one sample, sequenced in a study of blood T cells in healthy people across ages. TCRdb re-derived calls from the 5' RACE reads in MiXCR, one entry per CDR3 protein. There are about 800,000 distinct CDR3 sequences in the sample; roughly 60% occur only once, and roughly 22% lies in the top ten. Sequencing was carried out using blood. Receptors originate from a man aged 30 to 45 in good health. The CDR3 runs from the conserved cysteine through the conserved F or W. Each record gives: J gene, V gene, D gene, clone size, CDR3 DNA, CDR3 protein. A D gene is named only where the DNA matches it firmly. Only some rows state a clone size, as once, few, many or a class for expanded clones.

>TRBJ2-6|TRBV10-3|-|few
TGTGCCTCCAAGGGTTCTGGGGCCAACGTCCTGACTTTC
CASKGSGANVLTF
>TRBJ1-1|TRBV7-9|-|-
TGTGCCAGCAGCCCAACCCTGGCGGGGAACACTGAAGCTTTCTTT
CASSPTLAGNTEAFF
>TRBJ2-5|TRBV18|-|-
TGTGCCAGCTCACCACCCACTGAGAGTGAGACCCAGTACTTC
CASSPPTESETQYF
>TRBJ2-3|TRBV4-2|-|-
TGTGCCAGCAGCCAAGAAAATACGCAGTATTTT
CASSQENTQYF
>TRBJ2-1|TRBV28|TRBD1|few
TGTGCCAGCAGGCATCCACTGGGGCAGGGGGATGATGAGCAGTTCTTC
CASRHPLGQGDDEQFF
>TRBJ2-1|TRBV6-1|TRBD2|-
TGTGCCAGCACCTCGACTAGCGGGCAACCTAATGAGCAGTTCTTC
CASTSTSGQPNEQFF
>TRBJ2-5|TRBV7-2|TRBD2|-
TGTGCCAGCAGCCCTGACATAGCGGGAGGGAGAAGGGAGACCCAGTACTTC
CASSPDIAGGRRETQYF
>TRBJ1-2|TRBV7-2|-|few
TGTGCCAGCAGCGTAAGACAGGTCGATGGCTACACCTTC
CASSVRQVDGYTF
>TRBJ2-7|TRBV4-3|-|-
TGCGCCAGCAGCCCGGGACCACGAATCTACGAGCAGTACTTC
CASSPGPRIYEQYF
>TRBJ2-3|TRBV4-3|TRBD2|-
TGCGCCAGCAGCCCCGGCCGACCTAGCGGGGCCCGCCCGCAGGATACGCAGTATTTT
CASSPGRPSGARPQDTQYF
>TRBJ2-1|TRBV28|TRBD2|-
TGTGCCATACTAGCGTCCTGCAATGAGCAGTTCTTC
CAILASCNEQFF
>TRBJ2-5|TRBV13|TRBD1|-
TGTGCCAGCGGGCAGGGGGACCGAGAGACCCAGTACTTC
CASGQGDRETQYF
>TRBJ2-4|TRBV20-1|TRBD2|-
TGCAGTGCTACACAATGGACTAGCGGGATGGGGGACATTCAGTACTTC
CSATQWTSGMGDIQYF
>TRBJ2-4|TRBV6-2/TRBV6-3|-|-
TGTGCCACCGCATCTCCCGGGACTTCAAACATTCAGTACTTC
CATASPGTSNIQYF
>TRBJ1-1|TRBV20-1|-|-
TGCAGTCCTAGAGCTTACAGGTCAGGGAACTTAAAGAGCACTGAAGCTTTCTTT
CSPRAYRSGNLKSTEAFF
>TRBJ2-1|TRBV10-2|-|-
TGCGCCAGCAGCGCCGGACAGCGCCCCAGTGAGCAGTTCTTC
CASSAGQRPSEQFF
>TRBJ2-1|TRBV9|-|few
TGTGCCAGCAGCGTAGGTGGAGGGACCTACAATGAGCAGTTCTTC
CASSVGGGTYNEQFF
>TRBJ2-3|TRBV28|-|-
TGTGCCAGCAGTCTGCCTTCAACCACAGATACGCAGTATTTT
CASSLPSTTDTQYF
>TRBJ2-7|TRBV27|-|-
TGTGCCAGCAGTCCGAGACTAGGATCCCTTGCCGAGCAGTACTTC
CASSPRLGSLAEQYF
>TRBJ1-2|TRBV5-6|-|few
TGTGCCAGCAGGACTGGGGGTCATGGCTACACCTTC
CASRTGGHGYTF
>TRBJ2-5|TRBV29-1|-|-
TGCAGCACCAGGGGGGGCACCTGGGAGACCCAGTACTTC
CSTRGGTWETQYF
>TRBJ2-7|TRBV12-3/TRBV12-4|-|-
TGTGCCAGCAGTTTATTGGGTTTGGGCAGCGCCTACGAGCAGTACTTC
CASSLLGLGSAYEQYF
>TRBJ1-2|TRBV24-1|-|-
TGTGCCACCAGTGATTTAAGGGAGAGTGGCTACACCTTC
CATSDLRESGYTF
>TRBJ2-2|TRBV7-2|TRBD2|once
TGTGCCAGCAGCCCTAGATTTACTAGCGGGAACACCGGGGAGCTGTTTTTT
CASSPRFTSGNTGELFF
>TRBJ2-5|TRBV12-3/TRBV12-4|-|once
TGTGCCAGCAGTGTGGGGCATCTCCAAGAGACCCAGTACTTC
CASSVGHLQETQYF
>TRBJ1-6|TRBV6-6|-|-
TGTGCCAGCAGTTACGATAGCTCCTATAATTCACCCCTCCACTTT
CASSYDSSYNSPLHF
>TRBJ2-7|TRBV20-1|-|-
TGCAGTGCTAAAAAGGGAGGCGAGCAGTACTTC
CSAKKGGEQYF
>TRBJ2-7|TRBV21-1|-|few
TGTGCCAGCAGCAATGGTAGCGGGAGGACCTACGAGCAGTACTTC
CASSNGSGRTYEQYF
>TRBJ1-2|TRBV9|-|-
TGTGCCAGCAGCGAGTGGGGGGACTTCAACTATGGCTACACCTTC
CASSEWGDFNYGYTF
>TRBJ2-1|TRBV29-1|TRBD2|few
TGCAGCTTTAGCGGGGGCGGAAATGAGCAGTTCTTC
CSFSGGGNEQFF
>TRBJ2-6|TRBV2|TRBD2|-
TGTGCCAGCAGTGCGGGCCGGGAGGCTGGGGCCAACGTCCTGACTTTC
CASSAGREAGANVLTF
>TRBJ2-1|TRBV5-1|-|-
TGCGCCAGCAGCCCAGCGGAGGAGGAAAGTGAGCAGTTCTTC
CASSPAEEESEQFF
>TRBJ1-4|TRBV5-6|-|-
TGTACCAGCAGCTTTAAGGGGGCTAATGAAAAACTGTTTTTT
CTSSFKGANEKLFF
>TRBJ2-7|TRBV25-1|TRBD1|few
TGTGCCAGCAGTGGAAGGGACAGGGTCTACGAGCAGTACTTC
CASSGRDRVYEQYF